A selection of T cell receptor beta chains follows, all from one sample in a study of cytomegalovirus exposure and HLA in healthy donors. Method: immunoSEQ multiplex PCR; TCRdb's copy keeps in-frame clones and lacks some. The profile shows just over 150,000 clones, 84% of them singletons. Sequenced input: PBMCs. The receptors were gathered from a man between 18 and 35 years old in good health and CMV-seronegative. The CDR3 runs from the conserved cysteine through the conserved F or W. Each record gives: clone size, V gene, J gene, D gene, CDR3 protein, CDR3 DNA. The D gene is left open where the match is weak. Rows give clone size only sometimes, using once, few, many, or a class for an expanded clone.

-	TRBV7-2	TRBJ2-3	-	CASSLIATAGTDTQYF	TGTGCCAGCAGCTTAATTGCGACCGCCGGGACAGATACGCAGTATTTT
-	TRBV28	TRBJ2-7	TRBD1	CASSPDRVGYEQYF	TGTGCCAGCAGCCCCGACAGGGTCGGGTACGAGCAGTACTTC
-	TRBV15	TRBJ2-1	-	CATSRDNYNEQFF	TGTGCCACCAGCAGAGATAATTACAATGAGCAGTTCTTC
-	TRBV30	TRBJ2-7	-	CAWSDYRESYEQYF	TGTGCCTGGAGTGACTACAGGGAGTCCTACGAGCAGTACTTC
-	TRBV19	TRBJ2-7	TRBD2	CASSALRTSGSREQYF	TGTGCCAGTAGTGCCCTGCGGACTAGCGGGAGCCGCGAGCAGTACTTC
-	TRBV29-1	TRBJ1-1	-	CSVRRGANTEAFF	TGCAGCGTCCGGCGGGGGGCGAACACTGAAGCTTTCTTT
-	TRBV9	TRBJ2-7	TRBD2	CASSVASGGYEQYF	TGTGCCAGCAGCGTAGCTTCGGGGGGCTACGAGCAGTACTTC
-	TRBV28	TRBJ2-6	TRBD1	CAGSGQGVSGANVLTF	TGTGCCGGAAGTGGACAGGGGGTCTCGGGGGCCAACGTCCTGACTTTC
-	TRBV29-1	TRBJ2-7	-	CSVEDGQGSSYEQYF	TGCAGCGTTGAAGATGGGCAGGGGAGCTCCTACGAGCAGTACTTC
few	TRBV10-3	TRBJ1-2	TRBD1	CAISEGNRGGGGYTF	TGTGCCATCAGTGAGGGGAACAGGGGAGGCGGCGGCTACACCTTC
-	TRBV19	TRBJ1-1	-	CASSRQGSTEAFF	TGTGCCAGTAGTCGGCAGGGGTCGACTGAAGCTTTCTTT
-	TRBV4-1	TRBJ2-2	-	CASSLVGVSRVTGELFF	TGCGCCAGCAGCCTCGTCGGCGTCTCCCGGGTCACCGGGGAGCTGTTTTTT
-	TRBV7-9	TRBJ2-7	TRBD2	CASSFASGSFGSPYEQYF	TGTGCCAGCAGCTTCGCTAGCGGGAGTTTCGGTTCGCCCTACGAGCAGTACTTC
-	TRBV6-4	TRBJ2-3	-	CASSNGPDTDTQYF	TGTGCCAGCAGCAATGGGCCAGACACAGATACGCAGTATTTT
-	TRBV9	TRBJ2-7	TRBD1	CASSVDRGPYEQYF	TGTGCCAGCAGCGTCGACAGGGGGCCCTACGAGCAGTACTTC
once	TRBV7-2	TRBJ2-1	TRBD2	CASSLEPYGGGNEQFF	TGTGCCAGCAGCTTAGAACCCTACGGGGGGGGCAATGAGCAGTTCTTC
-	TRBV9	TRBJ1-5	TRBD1	CASSRGQGGPYSNQPQHF	TGTGCCAGCAGCCGCGGACAGGGAGGGCCCTATAGCAATCAGCCCCAGCATTTT
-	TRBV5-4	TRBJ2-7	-	CASSFSSTYEQYF	TGTGCCAGCAGCTTTAGCAGCACCTACGAGCAGTACTTC
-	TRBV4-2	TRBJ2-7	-	CASSQDPGGYEQYF	TGTGCCAGCAGCCAAGATCCGGGTGGCTACGAGCAGTACTTC